Following are 32 T cell receptor beta chains from one sample sequenced in a study of blood T cell repertoires in COVID-19. The assay was immunoSEQ multiplex PCR, and TCRdb's table has in-frame clones only and misses some. The table includes approximately 200,000 clones, around 88% detected once. Sequencing was done on a sample of peripheral blood. These receptors were obtained from a man in his late teens or twenties with active or convalescent COVID-19.

The rearrangement joins TRBV27 to TRBJ1-2; the match to TRBD1 covers 8 bases. The CDR3 length is 15 residues. J lost 4 bases, V lost 5 bases, and 9 bases had no gene match. Germline CDR1 and CDR2: MNHEY and SMNVEV (reference sequence). The CDR3 loop is CASSPYDRGPYGYTF. Written as DNA, the CDR3 is TGTGCCAGCAGTCCATACGACAGGGGACCCTATGGCTACACCTTC.

The chain recombines TRBV10-1 with TRBJ2-3; 10 positions match TRBD2. The CDR3 runs 17 residues. The germline V gene has CDR1 WNHNN and CDR2 SYGVQD (reference sequence). Trimming at V came to 2 bases and at J to 3 bases, leaving 8 bases not matched to a gene. CDR3 bases: TGCGCCAGCAGTGAGCCCCTCCTAGCGGGAGTGACAGATACGCAGTATTTT. This gives the protein CASSEPLLAGVTDTQYF.

This clone showed up just a few times. The V gene is TRBV5-4, the J gene TRBJ2-1, with 11 bases that match TRBD2. The CDR3 length is 15 residues. With 1 base clipped from V and 6 bases from J, the junction kept 3 bases outside the gene matches. Germline V gene sequence: CDR1 SGHNT, CDR2 YYREEE (reference sequence). The DNA for the CDR3 is TGTGCCAGCAGCTTGCCGCTAGCGGGAGGCAATGAGCAGTTCTTC. It codes for CASSLPLAGGNEQFF.

This clone appeared a single time. The CDR3 loop reads CASSPGTAGGKEQYF. CDR3 in DNA: TGTGCCAGCAGCCCCGGGACAGCGGGTGGGAAGGAGCAGTACTTC. The genes are TRBV4-2 and TRBJ2-7, with TRBD1 as a possible D gene (7 bases). V lost 4 bases, J lost 7 bases, and 20 bases lay in between. The germline V gene encodes CDR1 LGHNA and CDR2 YNFKEQ. The CDR3 has 15 amino acids.

This chain joins TRBV10-2 and TRBJ1-5; D may be TRBD1 (5 bases). Trimming pared 2 bases from V and 8 bases from J, leaving 22 bases between. CDR1 and CDR2 from the germline V gene are WSHSY and SAAADI. The CDR3 is 17 residues long. CDR3 protein: CASSERVSRANGEPQHF. Here the CDR3 DNA reads TGCGCCAGCAGTGAGAGGGTTAGCAGGGCCAATGGGGAGCCCCAGCATTTT.

This chain links TRBV6-4 with TRBJ2-2; D is ambiguous. Germline loops: CDR1 MRHNA, CDR2 SNTAGT. V was clipped by 4 bases and J by 1 base, with 7 bases between them. The CDR3 sequence is 14 residues long. In nucleotides, the CDR3 is TGTGCCAGCAGTGTTGAGCAGAACACCGGGGAGCTGTTTTTT. Its protein is CASSVEQNTGELFF.

This clone appeared a single time. The rearrangement joins TRBV4-3 to TRBJ1-6; D remains ambiguous. The germline gives CDR1 LGHNA, CDR2 YSLEER. There are 16 residues in the CDR3. Trimming took 0 bases from V and 9 from J, leaving 15 bases between them. CDR3 in DNA: TGCGCCAGCAGCCAAGAGAGACTAGAGCGTAGTTCACCCCTCCACTTT. Residues: CASSQERLERSSPLHF.

The chain employs TRBV14 and TRBJ1-2; D unresolved. The CDR3 length is 13 residues. Germline V lookup: CDR1 SGHDN, CDR2 FVKESK. Trimming pared 2 bases from V and 2 bases from J, leaving 6 bases between. The CDR3 region is CASSQNQNYGYTF. CDR3 nucleotide sequence: TGTGCCAGCAGCCAAAACCAGAACTATGGCTACACCTTC.

This sequence joins TRBV5-8 and TRBJ2-1; TRBD2 matches 11 bases. Losses at the gene ends were 6 bases for V and 0 bases for J; bases not matched to a gene: 5. The germline CDR1 and CDR2 sequences are SGHTS and YDEGEE. The CDR3 has 16 residues. CDR3 in DNA: TGTGCCAGCATCGAAACTAGCGGGAGCTCCTACAATGAGCAGTTCTTC. Protein product: CASIETSGSSYNEQFF.

The CDR3 loop is CSASASGTGLVRAFF. The CDR3, as DNA: TGCAGCGCATCTGCCTCCGGGACAGGGCTCGTTCGAGCTTTCTTT. The V call is TRBV29-1, the J call TRBJ1-1, with TRBD1 matching 9 bases. This CDR3 is 15 amino acids long. Trimming took 7 bases from V and 10 from J; bases not matched to a gene: 19. Germline-derived CDR1 and CDR2 are SQVTM and ANQGSEA.

There are a few counts of this clone. The chain combines TRBV2 with TRBJ2-7; 7 nucleotides match TRBD1. The CDR3 totals 16 residues. Germline CDR1 and CDR2: SNHLY and FYNNEI. V was clipped by 5 bases and J by 1 base; unmatched bases: 11. The CDR3 loop reads CASSQETGWSSYEQYF. Written as DNA, the CDR3 is TGTGCCAGCAGTCAAGAGACAGGGTGGTCGTCCTACGAGCAGTACTTC. The entire variable domain, with the rest obtained from reference TRBV2 and TRBJ2-7, is as follows: EPEVTQTPSHQVTQMGQEVILRCVPISNHLYFYWYRQILGQKVEFLVSFYNNEISEKSEIFDDQFSVERPDGSNFTLKIRSTKLEDSAMYFCASSQETGWSSYEQYFGPGTRLTVT.

The chain combines TRBV4-2 with TRBJ1-2; D uncertain. Trimming pared 1 base from V and 4 bases from J, leaving 7 bases between. This CDR3 region has 13 residues. Germline loops: CDR1 LGHNA, CDR2 YNFKEQ. CDR3 DNA: TGTGCCAGCAGCCAAGGTACAGCCTATGGCTACACCTTC. This encodes CASSQGTAYGYTF.

The V and J genes are TRBV5-4 and TRBJ2-3; TRBD2 matches 7 bases. The CDR3 has 15 amino acids. Per the germline V gene, CDR1 is SGHNT and CDR2 is YYREEE (reference sequence). Trimming removed 2 bases from V and 6 bases from J; junction bases left unmatched: 9. CDR3 in amino acids: CASSFGGVGGDTQYF. The CDR3 coding sequence is TGTGCCAGCAGCTTCGGCGGAGTCGGGGGGGATACGCAGTATTTT.

The V call is TRBV28, the J call TRBJ1-1, with 8 bases matching TRBD1. Germline-derived CDR1 and CDR2 are MDHEN and SYDVKM. The CDR3 extends over 11 amino acids. This chain's CDR3 is CRAGGRLVAFF. DNA of the CDR3: TGTAGGGCAGGGGGCCGCCTGGTCGCTTTCTTT.

The rearrangement uses TRBV4-1 and TRBJ2-1; 10 nucleotides match TRBD1. After removal of 0 bases from V and 7 bases from J, the junction contained 9 bases not matched to a gene. CDR1 and CDR2 from the germline V gene are MGHRA and YSYEKL. The CDR3 length is 17 residues. The CDR3 bases are TGCGCCAGCAGCCAAGAGGGGACAGGGGTGGTGAGGAATGAGCAGTTCTTC. Its protein is CASSQEGTGVVRNEQFF.

The CDR3 DNA reads TGTGCCAGCAGTAGAGGGACAGGGGGCGCAGAGACCCAGTACTTC. This translates into CASSRGTGGAETQYF. The genes are TRBV2 and TRBJ2-5; the match to TRBD1 covers 12 bases. The germline CDR1 and CDR2 sequences are SNHLY and FYNNEI. The trim removed 5 bases at V and 4 bases at J, leaving 5 bases unmatched. The CDR3 sequence is 15 residues long.

The V and J genes are TRBV27 and TRBJ2-3; weak D call: TRBD2 (6 bases). CDR3 length equals 16 residues. V lost 5 bases and J 4 bases, leaving 19 bases between the germline ends. Germline V gene sequence: CDR1 MNHEY, CDR2 SMNVEV (reference sequence). For the CDR3, the DNA is TGTGCCAGCAGTCGGTCCGGGAGTCCAGTCGCAGATACGCAGTATTTT. It translates to CASSRSGSPVADTQYF.

The chain has TRBV2 and TRBJ1-5; 9 bases are a match to TRBD1. CDR3 length equals 15 residues. Germline V gene sequence: CDR1 SNHLY, CDR2 FYNNEI. The ends lost 7 bases at V and 1 base at J; junction bases unmatched: 5. The CDR3 DNA is TGTGCCAGCAATGGTGGGACAGGGAGCAATCAGCCCCAGCATTTT. It is translated as CASNGGTGSNQPQHF.

The rearrangement joins TRBV18 to TRBJ2-3, with 11 bases that match TRBD2. The CDR3 is 19 amino acids. Germline-derived CDR1 and CDR2 are KGHSH and LQKENI. J gave up 6 bases and V 1 base, and 15 bases lay outside the gene matches. The CDR3 reads CASSPLSVAGGPNADTQYF. The CDR3 bases are TGTGCCAGCTCACCACTATCCGTAGCGGGAGGGCCTAATGCGGATACGCAGTATTTT.

The genes are TRBV7-2 and TRBJ2-7, with D perhaps matching TRBD2 (7 bases). The germline gives CDR1 SGHTA, CDR2 FQGNSA. This CDR3 has 15 amino acids. Trimming removed 5 bases at V and 3 bases at J, with 17 bases between. Written as DNA, the CDR3 is TGTGCCAGCAGCCCCGACGGGGGAGGGGGCTACGAGCAGTACTTC. Its protein product is CASSPDGGGGYEQYF.

The chain combines TRBV18 with TRBJ1-1; tentative D call: TRBD1 (5 bases). V shed 3 bases and J shed 5 bases, with 13 bases lying between them. Germline CDR1 and CDR2: KGHSH and LQKENI. This CDR3 spans 14 amino acids. The CDR3 region is CASSPGGSGTEAFF. The CDR3, as DNA: TGTGCCAGCTCACCTGGGGGGAGCGGAACTGAAGCTTTCTTT.

This clone was detected once. The V call is TRBV5-4, the J call TRBJ2-3; the match to TRBD2 covers 9 bases. The CDR3 runs 15 residues. V trimming: 0 bases; J trimming: 1 base; junction bases outside the gene matches: 0. The germline gives CDR1 SGHNT, CDR2 YYREEE (reference sequence). The CDR3 DNA is TGTGCCAGCAGCTTGGGGACTAGCGGCACAGATACGCAGTATTTT. This codes for CASSLGTSGTDTQYF.

The rearrangement joins TRBV30 to TRBJ2-1, with TRBD2 matching 10 bases. This CDR3 spans 16 amino acids. V trimming: 4 bases; J trimming: 1 base; junction bases outside the gene matches: 7. Germline V lookup: CDR1 GTSNPN, CDR2 SVGIG (reference sequence). CDR3 residues: CAWIGLAASSYNEQFF. CDR3 nucleotide sequence: TGTGCCTGGATTGGACTAGCGGCCTCGTCCTACAATGAGCAGTTCTTC.

This clone was detected ten times or more. This chain links TRBV19 with TRBJ2-2; TRBD1 might be the D (6 bases). The V gene's germline CDR1 is LNHDA and CDR2 SQIVND (reference sequence). The CDR3 is 10 amino acids. V shed 11 bases and J shed 8 bases, with 9 bases lying between them. CDR3 residues: CAAGVGELFF. The DNA for the CDR3 is TGTGCCGCAGGGGTTGGGGAGCTGTTTTTT.

This chain uses TRBV14 with TRBJ1-2, with TRBD1 as a possible D gene (6 bases). Trimming removed 0 bases from V and 7 bases from J, with 9 bases in between. The CDR3 is 13 amino acids. Germline V lookup: CDR1 SGHDN, CDR2 FVKESK. The CDR3 region is CASSQDPGAGYTF. CDR3 in DNA: TGTGCCAGCAGCCAAGACCCAGGGGCTGGCTACACCTTC.

The genes are TRBV27 and TRBJ2-7, with D tentatively TRBD1 (6 bases). Looked up from germline, CDR1 is MNHEY and CDR2 is SMNVEV (reference sequence). CDR3 length: 15 amino acids. With 4 bases removed from V and 0 bases from J, the gap between germline ends came to 13 bases. CDR3 protein: CASSSLDRISYEQYF. As DNA, the CDR3 is TGTGCCAGCAGTTCCCTCGACAGGATCTCCTACGAGCAGTACTTC.

This sequence joins TRBV6-1 and TRBJ1-2; the match to TRBD1 covers 7 bases. The CDR3 extends over 12 amino acids. Germline-derived CDR1 and CDR2 are MNHNS and SASEGT. The trim removed 3 bases at V and 8 bases at J, leaving 3 bases unmatched. CDR3 loop: CASSETGLGYTF. For the CDR3, the DNA is TGTGCCAGCAGTGAGACAGGGTTAGGCTACACCTTC.

V gene TRBV5-5 combines with J gene TRBJ2-1; D perhaps matches TRBD2 (5 bases). The CDR3 loop spans 14 amino acids. The V end lost 0 bases, the J end lost 10 bases, and 14 bases lay between the germline ends. Germline V lookup: CDR1 SGHKS, CDR2 YYEKEE (reference sequence). The CDR3 region has the DNA TGTGCCAGCAGCTTGGATTCGGGGATCCGGGAGCAGTTCTTC. Encoded protein: CASSLDSGIREQFF.

The V and J genes are TRBV11-2 and TRBJ2-1, with 7 bases identical to TRBD2. The CDR3 sequence is 16 residues long. V lost 1 base and J lost 9; bases outside the gene matches: 12. Germline values: CDR1 SGHAT, CDR2 FQNNGV. In nucleotides, the CDR3 is TGTGCCAGCAGCTTAGGGCGGGCGGGAGTCGGGAGTGAGCAGTTCTTC. This encodes CASSLGRAGVGSEQFF.

The V call is TRBV7-6, the J call TRBJ2-3; 12 bases map to TRBD2. The CDR3 has 16 residues. Germline V gene sequence: CDR1 SGHVS, CDR2 FNYEAQ. V shed 2 bases, J shed 4 bases, and the junction held 4 bases outside the gene matches. The CDR3 DNA is TGTGCCAGCAGCTTATTCCTAGCGGGAGGGGCAGATACGCAGTATTTT. Its protein product is CASSLFLAGGADTQYF.

The V call is TRBV6-2 or TRBV6-3, the J call TRBJ2-2; D unclear. The V end lost 4 bases, the J end lost 7 bases, and 4 bases lay between the germline ends. The germline V gene has CDR1 MNHEY and CDR2 SVGEGT. The CDR3 consists of 11 residues. CDR3 in DNA: TGTGCCAGCAGTTCTTACGGGGAGCTGTTTTTT. It translates to CASSSYGELFF.

This clone was detected once. The chain has TRBV9 and TRBJ2-7; 7 bases align to TRBD1. The CDR3 is made up of 14 amino acids. The V and J ends lost 3 bases and 6 bases, in that order; junction bases with no gene match: 9. Germline V gene lookup returns CDR1 SGDLS and CDR2 YYNGEE. The CDR3 reads CASSATVGGGEQYF. The CDR3 nucleotides are TGTGCCAGCAGCGCCACGGTAGGGGGCGGCGAGCAGTACTTC.